These 4 T cell receptor beta chains were all obtained from the same sample, sequenced in a study of T cells in Graves' hyperthyroidism and ophthalmopathy. RNA transcripts served as the template for amplifying TCR beta CDR3 regions. A set of HTBI primers served as the primers for a first-round RT-PCR of the TCR CDR3. Via MiXCR, TCRdb re-called the multiplex PCR reads, giving one row per CDR3 protein. The data contain about 740,000 distinct CDR3 sequences, 12% to 15% of them singletons. The source material was blood. The receptors derive from a woman younger than 30 with Graves' hyperthyroidism.

This clonotype occurred many times. V and J are TRBV20-1 and TRBJ2-7; D gene unclear. The CDR3 totals 12 residues. Germline V gene lookup returns CDR1 DFQATT and CDR2 SNEGSKA (reference sequence). V was shortened by 5 bases and J by 3 bases, with 11 bases between the two germline ends. This chain's CDR3 is CSAGMDNYEQYF. For the CDR3, the DNA is TGCAGTGCTGGGATGGATAACTACGAGCAGTACTTC.

The table lists this clonotype with a few counts. A read error may produce the germline difference seen at one junction end. The chain has TRBV2 and TRBJ2-1; D may correspond to TRBD1 or TRBD2 (6 bases each). The CDR3 loop spans 14 amino acids. The V gene's germline CDR1 is SNHLY and CDR2 FYNNEI. CDR3 sequence reads: CASSEGGPRNEQFF. For the CDR3, the DNA is TGCGCCAGCAGTGAAGGGGGGCCACGCAATGAGCAGTTCTTC. Using reference TRBV2 and TRBJ2-1 for the parts outside the CDR3, the full variable domain is EPEVTQTPSHQVTQMGQEVILRCVPISNHLYFYWYRQILGQKVEFLVSFYNNEISEKSEIFDDQFSVERPDGSNFTLKIRSTKLEDSAMYFCASSEGGPRNEQFFGPGTRLTVL.

This clonotype showed up many times. J is TRBJ2-1 and V is TRBV29-1; 9 positions agree with TRBD1. The ends lost 4 bases at V and 5 bases at J; junction bases unmatched: 9. Germline V gives CDR1 SQVTM, CDR2 ANQGSEA. The CDR3 length is 15 residues. This chain's CDR3 is CSVGATGGSNNEQFF. For the CDR3, the DNA is TGCAGCGTTGGGGCGACAGGGGGGAGTAACAATGAGCAGTTCTTC.

This clonotype occurred a few times. This chain uses TRBV5-4 with TRBJ2-3; the D is unclear. This CDR3 is built from 13 residues. V was pared by 2 bases and J by 1 base, with 5 bases between. Germline CDR1 reads SGHNT; CDR2 reads YYREEE (reference sequence). The CDR3 coding sequence is TGTGCCAGCAGCTTTCCGCGCACAGATACGCAGTATTTT. Translated: CASSFPRTDTQYF.